This TCR beta chain stems from a study of CD8 T cells in ankylosing spondylitis. Study results and limitations: From matched ankylosing spondylitis synovial fluid, disease-linked clones were reportedly recovered at significantly enriched levels. Characteristic of ankylosing spondylitis blood, it appeared, was a TCR beta motif comprising about eight highly homologous variants. Some motif variants were previously reported in reactive arthritis synovial fluid and blood.

This clonotype was observed once. What it recognizes is unknown. Generation of TCR beta libraries employed quantitative 5'-RACE incorporating molecular barcodes. TCRdb re-derived calls from the 5' RACE reads in MiXCR, one entry per CDR3 protein. The repertoire holds about 220,000 distinct CDR3 sequences, with about a quarter as singletons. The ends were cut back, 1 base at V and 6 bases at J, with 15 bases in the middle. This CDR3 has 15 amino acids. CDR1 and CDR2 from the germline V gene are LGHDT and YNNKEL (reference sequence). The sample was blood, either unsorted or a sorted T cell fraction (not recorded which). The chain carries TRBV3-1 and TRBJ2-5, with a tentative D call TRBD1 (5 bases). This receptor was obtained from a male donor with ankylosing spondylitis or in good health (not recorded which). The DNA of the CDR3 is TGTGCCAGCAGCCAAGGGGGCGGCAGGGAACAGACCCAGTACTTC. Amino acid sequence: CASSQGGGREQTQYF.